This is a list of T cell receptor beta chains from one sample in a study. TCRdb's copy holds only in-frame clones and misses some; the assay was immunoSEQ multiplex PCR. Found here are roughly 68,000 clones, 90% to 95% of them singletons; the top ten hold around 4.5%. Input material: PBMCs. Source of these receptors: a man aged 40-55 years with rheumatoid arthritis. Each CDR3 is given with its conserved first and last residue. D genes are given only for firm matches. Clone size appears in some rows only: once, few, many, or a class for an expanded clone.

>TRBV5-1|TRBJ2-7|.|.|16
CASSLASTGTRSEQYF
TGCGCCAGCAGCTTGGCCTCAACCGGGACGAGGAGCGAGCAGTACTTC
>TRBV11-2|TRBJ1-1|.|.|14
CASSLDWGNTEAFF
TGTGCCAGCAGCTTAGATTGGGGAAACACTGAAGCTTTCTTT
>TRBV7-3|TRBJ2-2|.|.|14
CASSLYGEAGELFF
TGTGCCAGCAGCTTATACGGGGAGGCCGGGGAGCTGTTTTTT
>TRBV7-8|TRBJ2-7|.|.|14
CASSRKEIGYEQYF
TGTGCCAGCAGCCGAAAGGAGATCGGCTACGAGCAGTACTTC
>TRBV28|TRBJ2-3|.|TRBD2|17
CASSSPGLAGSEDTQYF
TGTGCCAGCAGTTCCCCCGGGCTAGCGGGATCGGAAGATACGCAGTATTTT
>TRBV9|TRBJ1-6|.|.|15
CASSVAGEGGSPLHF
TGTGCCAGCAGCGTAGCCGGGGAGGGGGGATCACCCCTCCACTTT
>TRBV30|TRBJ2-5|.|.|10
CAWRGETQYF
TGTGCCTGGAGGGGCGAGACCCAGTACTTC
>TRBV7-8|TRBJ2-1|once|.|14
CASSLAGAYNEQFF
TGTGCCAGCAGCTTAGCGGGAGCCTACAATGAGCAGTTCTTC
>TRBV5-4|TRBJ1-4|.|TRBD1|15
CASSVQGAVEEKLFF
TGTGCCAGCAGCGTCCAGGGGGCAGTTGAGGAAAAACTGTTTTTT
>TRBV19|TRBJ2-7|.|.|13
CASSRASSYEQYF
TGTGCCAGTTCCAGGGCGAGCTCCTACGAGCAGTACTTC
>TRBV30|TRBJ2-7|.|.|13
CAWNRDRTYEQYF
TGTGCCTGGAACCGGGACCGGACCTACGAGCAGTACTTC
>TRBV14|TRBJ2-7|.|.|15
CASSQLRGGTYEQYF
TGTGCCAGCAGCCAACTCCGGGGAGGAACCTACGAGCAGTACTTC
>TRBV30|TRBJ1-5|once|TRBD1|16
CAWSVRWTAGGQPQHF
TGTGCCTGGAGTGTACGGTGGACGGCAGGGGGTCAGCCCCAGCATTTT
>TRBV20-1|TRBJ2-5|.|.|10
CSARERGTHF
TGCAGTGCTAGAGAAAGGGGGACCCACTTC
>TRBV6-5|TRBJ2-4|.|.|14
CASSLTVAKNIQYF
TGTGCCAGCAGCCTCACGGTAGCCAAAAACATTCAGTACTTC
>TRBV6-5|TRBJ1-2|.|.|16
CASSYSRGGSTHGYTF
TGTGCCAGCAGTTACTCGAGGGGAGGGTCTACTCATGGCTACACCTTC
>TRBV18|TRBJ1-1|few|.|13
CASSAAQNTEAFF
TGTGCCAGCTCAGCCGCGCAGAACACTGAAGCTTTCTTT
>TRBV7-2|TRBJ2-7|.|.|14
CASSLGLAAGEQYF
TGTGCCAGCAGCTTAGGGCTAGCCGCCGGGGAGCAGTACTTC
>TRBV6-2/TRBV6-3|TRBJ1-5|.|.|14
CASSYLSRDQPQHF
TGTGCCAGCAGTTACCTTTCCAGGGATCAGCCCCAGCATTTT
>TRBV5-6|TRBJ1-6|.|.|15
CASSTWTVDRSPLHF
TGTGCCAGCAGCACCTGGACAGTGGATCGTTCACCCCTCCACTTT
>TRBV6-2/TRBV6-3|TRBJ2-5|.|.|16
CASSYPPGAVAETQYF
TGTGCCAGCAGTTACCCCCCGGGCGCCGTTGCAGAGACCCAGTACTTC
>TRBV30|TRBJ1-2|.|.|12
CAWSGAPNGYTF
TGTGCCTGGAGTGGCGCACCCAATGGCTACACCTTC
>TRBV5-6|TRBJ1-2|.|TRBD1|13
CASSSQGANGYTF
TGTGCCAGCAGCTCACAGGGGGCAAATGGCTACACCTTC
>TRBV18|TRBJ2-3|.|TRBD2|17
CASSPFGASGSTDTQYF
TGTGCCAGCTCACCATTTGGAGCTAGCGGGAGCACAGATACGCAGTATTTT
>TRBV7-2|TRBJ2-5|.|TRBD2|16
CASSLGSGGARETQYF
TGTGCCAGCAGCTTAGGAAGCGGGGGGGCCAGGGAGACCCAGTACTTC
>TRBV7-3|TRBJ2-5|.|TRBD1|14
CASSPQTGDETQYF
TGTGCCAGCAGCCCTCAGACAGGGGACGAGACCCAGTACTTC
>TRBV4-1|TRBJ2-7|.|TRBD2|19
CASSQDTRGSGRWVYEQYF
TGCGCCAGCAGCCAAGATACCCGCGGTAGCGGGAGGTGGGTCTACGAGCAGTACTTC
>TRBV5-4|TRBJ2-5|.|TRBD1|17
CASSFQAKGQGEETQYF
TGTGCCAGCAGCTTCCAAGCCAAAGGACAGGGTGAAGAGACCCAGTACTTC
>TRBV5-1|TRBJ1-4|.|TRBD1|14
CASSGTGDREKLFF
TGCGCCAGCAGCGGGACAGGGGATCGTGAAAAACTGTTTTTT
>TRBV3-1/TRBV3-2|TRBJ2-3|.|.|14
CASSRRTVSDTQYF
TGTGCCAGCAGCCGTCGAACGGTCTCGGATACGCAGTATTTT
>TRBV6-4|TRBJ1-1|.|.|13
CASSLTANTEAFF
TGTGCCAGCAGTTTGACAGCGAACACTGAAGCTTTCTTT
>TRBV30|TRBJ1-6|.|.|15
CAWSEQSSYNSPLHF
TGTGCCTGGAGTGAACAAAGCTCCTATAATTCACCCCTCCACTTT
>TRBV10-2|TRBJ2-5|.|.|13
CASSERLRETQYF
TGCGCCAGCAGTGAGAGACTCCGGGAGACCCAGTACTTC
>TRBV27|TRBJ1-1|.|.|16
CASSFSPGGAGTEAFF
TGTGCCAGCAGTTTTTCCCCTGGGGGCGCGGGCACTGAAGCTTTCTTT
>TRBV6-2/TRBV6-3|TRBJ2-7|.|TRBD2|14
CASSRPELAGVQYF
TGTGCCAGCAGTCGCCCGGAACTAGCGGGAGTCCAGTACTTC
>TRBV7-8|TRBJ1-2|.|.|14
CASSLGRESRGYTF
TGTGCCAGCAGCTTAGGCAGGGAATCCAGGGGCTACACCTTC
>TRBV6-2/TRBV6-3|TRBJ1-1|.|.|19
CASSYENRQDGRVNTEAFF
TGTGCCAGCAGTTACGAGAATCGACAGGACGGGAGGGTGAACACTGAAGCTTTCTTT
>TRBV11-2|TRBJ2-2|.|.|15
CASSLGLKATGELFF
TGTGCCAGCAGCTTAGGACTGAAAGCCACCGGGGAGCTGTTTTTT
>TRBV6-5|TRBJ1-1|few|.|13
CASSLGQNTEAFF
TGTGCCAGCAGCTTGGGACAGAACACTGAAGCTTTCTTT
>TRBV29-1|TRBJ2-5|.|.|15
CSVYSNPPLEKAQYF
TGCAGCGTTTACTCAAATCCTCCCCTCGAAAAGGCCCAGTACTTC
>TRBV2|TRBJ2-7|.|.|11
CASSEVYEQYF
TGTGCCAGCAGTGAAGTGTACGAGCAGTACTTC
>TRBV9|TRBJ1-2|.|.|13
CASSVGGGYGYTF
TGTGCCAGCAGCGTAGGGGGAGGGTATGGCTACACCTTC
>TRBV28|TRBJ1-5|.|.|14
CASSWMGDNQPQHF
TGTGCCAGCAGCTGGATGGGGGACAATCAGCCCCAGCATTTT
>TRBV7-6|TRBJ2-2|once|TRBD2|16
CASTRIAGEITGELFF
TGTGCCAGCACCCGGATAGCGGGGGAGATCACCGGGGAGCTGTTTTTT
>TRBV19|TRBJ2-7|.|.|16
CASSIHGRGRDYEQYF
TGTGCCAGTAGTATTCACGGGCGGGGCAGAGACTACGAGCAGTACTTC
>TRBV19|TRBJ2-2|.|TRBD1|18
CASSRIKPGTANTGELFF
TGTGCCAGTAGTCGGATCAAACCCGGGACAGCGAACACCGGGGAGCTGTTTTTT
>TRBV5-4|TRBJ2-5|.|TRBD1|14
CASSPDRGRETQYF
TGTGCCAGCAGCCCCGACAGGGGACGAGAGACCCAGTACTTC
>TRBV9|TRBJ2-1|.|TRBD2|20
CASSARPSGGAIISYNEQFF
TGTGCCAGCAGCGCCAGACCTAGCGGGGGGGCAATAATCTCCTACAATGAGCAGTTCTTC
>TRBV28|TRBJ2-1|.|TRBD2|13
CASSLLAGNEQFF
TGTGCCAGCAGTCTACTAGCGGGAAATGAGCAGTTCTTC
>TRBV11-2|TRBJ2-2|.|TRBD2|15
CASSLDGGSTGELFF
TGTGCCAGCAGCTTAGATGGCGGGAGCACCGGGGAGCTGTTTTTT
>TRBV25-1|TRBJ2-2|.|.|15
CASSEEGGDTGELFF
TGTGCCAGCAGTGAAGAAGGGGGTGACACCGGGGAGCTGTTTTTT
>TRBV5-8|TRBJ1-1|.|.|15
CASNEQPGSNTEAFF
TGTGCCAGCAACGAGCAACCGGGGTCGAACACTGAAGCTTTCTTT
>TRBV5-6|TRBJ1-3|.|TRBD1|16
CASSFPQGAFGNTIYF
TGTGCCAGCAGCTTCCCTCAGGGGGCGTTTGGAAACACCATATATTTT
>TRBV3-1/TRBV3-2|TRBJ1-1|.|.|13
CASSQGGNTEAFF
TGTGCCAGCAGCCAAGGGGGGAACACTGAAGCTTTCTTT
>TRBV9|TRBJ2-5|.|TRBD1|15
CASSGGQGATETQYF
TGTGCCAGCAGCGGCGGACAGGGGGCTACGGAGACCCAGTACTTC
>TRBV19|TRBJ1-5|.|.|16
CASSIVGGRSNQPQHF
TGTGCCAGTAGTATAGTGGGGGGAAGGAGCAATCAGCCCCAGCATTTT
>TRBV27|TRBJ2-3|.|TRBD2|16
CASSLGTSGATDTQYF
TGTGCCAGCAGTCTCGGGACTAGCGGAGCGACAGATACGCAGTATTTT
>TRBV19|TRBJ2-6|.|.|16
CASSIGRNSGANVLTF
TGTGCCAGTAGTATAGGTCGGAACTCTGGGGCCAACGTCCTGACTTTC
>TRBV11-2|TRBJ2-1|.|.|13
CASSSMSYNEQFF
TGTGCCAGCAGCTCTATGTCATACAATGAGCAGTTCTTC
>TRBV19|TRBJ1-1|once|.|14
CASSPRTANTEAFF
TGTGCCAGTAGTCCGAGGACAGCGAACACTGAAGCTTTCTTT